A selection of T cell receptor beta chains follows, all from one sample in a study of cytomegalovirus exposure and HLA in healthy donors. TCRdb keeps only in-frame clones here, not all; method: immunoSEQ multiplex PCR. This sample has under 110,000 clones, with about 81% found just once. The source material was PBMCs. The receptor source for this set is a male donor in good health and CMV-seropositive. CDR3s include the opening cysteine and the closing phenylalanine or tryptophan. The D gene is left open where the match is weak. The size entry is marked missing in some rows and otherwise reads once, few, many or a size class.

>.|TRBV5-5|17|.|TRBJ1-6
CASSLAKGWAVNSPLHF
TGTGCCAGCAGCTTGGCCAAGGGGTGGGCTGTGAATTCACCCCTCCACTTT
>TRBD1|TRBV7-2|14|.|TRBJ1-6
CASSDRGRNSPLHF
TGTGCCAGCAGCGACAGGGGGCGAAATTCACCCCTCCACTTT
>.|TRBV7-9|15|.|TRBJ2-7
CASSPGSLGSHEQYF
TGTGCCAGCAGCCCGGGGTCCTTGGGGAGCCACGAGCAGTACTTC
>.|TRBV10-1|18|.|TRBJ1-5
CASVGQTPLSLSNQPQHF
TGCGCCAGCGTGGGGCAGACGCCGTTGAGTTTGTCGAATCAGCCCCAGCATTTT
>.|TRBV6-5|16|.|TRBJ2-7
CASSYSLRSISGEQYF
TGTGCCAGCAGTTACTCCCTCCGTAGTATTTCGGGCGAGCAGTACTTC
>.|TRBV5-6|13|.|TRBJ2-3
CASSLFETDTQYF
TGTGCCAGCAGCTTGTTCGAGACAGATACGCAGTATTTT
>TRBD2|TRBV4-1|16|.|TRBJ2-5
CASRVGGEVSTETQYF
TGCGCCAGCCGTGTGGGGGGGGAGGTATCGACAGAGACCCAGTACTTC
>.|TRBV5-4|12|.|TRBJ1-5
CASSLRGEPQNF
TGTGCCAGCAGCTTGCGTGGGGAGCCCCAGAATTTT
>TRBD2|TRBV28|15|.|TRBJ2-2
CASRRSGTNTGELFF
TGTGCCAGCCGGCGGAGCGGGACGAACACCGGGGAGCTGTTTTTT
>.|TRBV30|17|few|TRBJ2-3
CAWKTPRLAGPTDTQYF
TGTGCCTGGAAGACACCTAGATTGGCGGGACCCACAGATACGCAGTATTTT
>TRBD1|TRBV6-1|15|.|TRBJ2-7
CASSDLGQGSYEQYF
TGTGCCAGCAGTGATCTCGGACAGGGTTCCTACGAGCAGTACTTC
>TRBD1|TRBV14|15|.|TRBJ2-7
CASSQRQGPSYEQYF
TGTGCCAGCAGCCAGAGACAGGGGCCCTCCTACGAGCAGTACTTC
>TRBD2|TRBV6-1|17|once|TRBJ2-1
CASSEPLAGGFRKEQFF
TGTGCCAGCAGTGAACCCCTAGCGGGGGGGTTCCGGAAAGAGCAGTTCTTC
>TRBD2|TRBV7-7|14|.|TRBJ2-5
CASSPPSGIETQYF
TGTGCTAGCAGCCCCCCGAGCGGGATAGAGACCCAGTACTTC
>.|TRBV15|16|.|TRBJ2-1
CATSRAPGAGWHEQFF
TGTGCCACCAGCAGAGCTCCTGGGGCAGGGTGGCATGAGCAGTTCTTC
>.|TRBV15|13|.|TRBJ2-7
CATSSDQGYEQYF
TGTGCCACCAGCAGCGACCAGGGTTACGAGCAGTACTTC
>TRBD1|TRBV6-6|14|.|TRBJ1-1
CASRQTGGARGAFF
TGTGCCAGCAGGCAGACAGGGGGAGCAAGAGGGGCTTTCTTT
>.|TRBV19|14|.|TRBJ2-7
CASSPLKGVYEQYF
TGTGCCAGTAGTCCCCTCAAAGGAGTTTACGAGCAGTACTTC
>.|TRBV7-9|14|.|TRBJ2-7
CASSLVTGGSEQYF
TGTGCCAGCAGCCTGGTAACCGGGGGTTCCGAGCAGTACTTC
>.|TRBV5-1|15|once|TRBJ2-3
CASSLVRAAADTQYF
TGCGCCAGCAGCTTGGTCAGGGCGGCGGCAGATACGCAGTATTTT
>.|TRBV9|15|few|TRBJ2-2
CASSVGGRGTGELFF
TGTGCCAGCAGCGTCGGGGGGCGCGGCACCGGGGAGCTGTTTTTT
>.|TRBV4-1|15|once|TRBJ2-6
CASSQSSSGANVLTF
TGCGCCAGCAGCCAATCTTCCTCTGGGGCCAACGTCCTGACTTTC
>.|TRBV9|15|.|TRBJ2-2
CASSVERNRFGELFF
TGTGCCAGCAGCGTAGAGAGAAACCGGTTCGGGGAGCTGTTTTTT
>.|TRBV7-2|14|.|TRBJ2-5
CASSLSGGSETQYF
TGTGCCAGCAGCTTATCTGGGGGGTCAGAGACCCAGTACTTC
>.|TRBV7-9|12|.|TRBJ2-5
CASTVPPKTQYF
TGTGCCAGCACAGTCCCTCCGAAGACCCAGTACTTC
>.|TRBV7-6|13|.|TRBJ2-3
CASSPRGTDTQYF
TGTGCCAGCAGCCCTAGAGGCACAGATACGCAGTATTTT
>.|TRBV12-2|9|.|TRBJ2-1
CASRPSFFF
TGTGCAAGTCGCCCCTCTTTCTTCTTC
>.|TRBV12-5|13|.|TRBJ2-2
CASGRVDTGELFF
TGTGCTAGTGGGAGGGTGGACACCGGGGAGCTGTTTTTT
>.|TRBV9|13|.|TRBJ2-2
CASSVAWSGELFF
TGTGCCAGCAGCGTAGCCTGGAGCGGGGAGCTGTTTTTT
>.|TRBV4-2|17|.|TRBJ2-3
CASSQDWGRDWTDTQYF
TGTGCCAGCAGCCAAGATTGGGGCAGGGATTGGACAGATACGCAGTATTTT
>TRBD1|TRBV2|12|.|TRBJ2-5
CASQTGVETQYF
TGTGCCAGCCAGACAGGGGTGGAGACCCAGTACTTC
>.|TRBV7-4|16|few|TRBJ1-5
CASSSRMGLGNQPQHF
TGTGCCAGCAGCTCCCGGATGGGGCTAGGCAATCAGCCCCAGCATTTT
>TRBD2|TRBV4-3|15|.|TRBJ2-1
CASSQGLAGGNEQFF
TGCGCCAGCAGCCAAGGCCTAGCGGGAGGCAATGAGCAGTTCTTC
>TRBD1|TRBV28|15|.|TRBJ1-1
CASSFRGHGNTEAFF
TGTGCCAGCAGTTTCAGGGGGCACGGGAACACTGAAGCTTTCTTT
>TRBD2|TRBV2|14|few|TRBJ2-7
CASSATSGVYEQYF
TGTGCCAGCAGTGCTACTAGCGGGGTCTACGAGCAGTACTTC
>.|TRBV4-2|17|.|TRBJ1-5
CASSQEWPGPYNQPQHF
TGTGCCAGCAGCCAAGAGTGGCCAGGGCCGTACAATCAGCCCCAGCATTTT
>TRBD2|TRBV9|16|.|TRBJ2-5
CASSPVLAGGLETQYF
TGTGCCAGCAGCCCCGTCCTGGCGGGAGGGCTAGAGACCCAGTACTTC
>.|TRBV4-1|13|.|TRBJ2-7
CASSYRNSYEQYF
TGCGCCAGCAGCTACAGGAATTCCTACGAGCAGTACTTC
>.|TRBV28|11|.|TRBJ2-7
CASSDSGTRNF
TGTGCCAGCAGTGACTCCGGGACAAGGAACTTC
>TRBD1|TRBV7-3|15|.|TRBJ1-1
CASSFGAGGNTEAFF
TGTGCCAGCAGCTTTGGGGCAGGGGGCAACACTGAAGCTTTCTTT
>TRBD2|TRBV27|15|.|TRBJ2-7
CASRPVAGWGYEQYF
TGTGCCAGCAGACCGGTAGCGGGGTGGGGCTACGAGCAGTACTTC
>.|TRBV29-1|12|once|TRBJ2-2
CSVGIGTGELFF
TGCAGCGTCGGTATCGGCACCGGGGAGCTGTTTTTT
>TRBD2|TRBV4-3|16|once|TRBJ2-5
CASSQDQASGQETQYF
TGCGCCAGCAGCCAAGATCAGGCTAGCGGGCAAGAGACCCAGTACTTC
>.|TRBV7-2|14|.|TRBJ2-3
CASSPQRGTDTQYF
TGTGCCAGCAGCCCCCAGAGGGGCACAGATACGCAGTATTTT
>.|TRBV28|15|.|TRBJ1-1
CASTIEGGGRTEAFF
TGTGCCAGCACCATTGAGGGAGGAGGTCGAACTGAAGCTTTCTTT
>.|TRBV4-1|14|.|TRBJ2-7
CASSYRDRAYEQYF
TGCGCCAGCAGCTACCGGGATCGAGCTTACGAGCAGTACTTC
>.|TRBV29-1|13|.|TRBJ1-1
CSAALGHNTEAFF
TGCAGCGCTGCCCTCGGACACAACACTGAAGCTTTCTTT
>TRBD2|TRBV29-1|16|.|TRBJ2-1
CSVTVSAGTSLNEQFF
TGCAGCGTTACCGTTTCAGCCGGGACTAGCCTCAATGAGCAGTTCTTC
>.|TRBV30|14|.|TRBJ1-3
CAWGRPGSGNTIYF
TGTGCCTGGGGACGCCCAGGGTCTGGAAACACCATATATTTT